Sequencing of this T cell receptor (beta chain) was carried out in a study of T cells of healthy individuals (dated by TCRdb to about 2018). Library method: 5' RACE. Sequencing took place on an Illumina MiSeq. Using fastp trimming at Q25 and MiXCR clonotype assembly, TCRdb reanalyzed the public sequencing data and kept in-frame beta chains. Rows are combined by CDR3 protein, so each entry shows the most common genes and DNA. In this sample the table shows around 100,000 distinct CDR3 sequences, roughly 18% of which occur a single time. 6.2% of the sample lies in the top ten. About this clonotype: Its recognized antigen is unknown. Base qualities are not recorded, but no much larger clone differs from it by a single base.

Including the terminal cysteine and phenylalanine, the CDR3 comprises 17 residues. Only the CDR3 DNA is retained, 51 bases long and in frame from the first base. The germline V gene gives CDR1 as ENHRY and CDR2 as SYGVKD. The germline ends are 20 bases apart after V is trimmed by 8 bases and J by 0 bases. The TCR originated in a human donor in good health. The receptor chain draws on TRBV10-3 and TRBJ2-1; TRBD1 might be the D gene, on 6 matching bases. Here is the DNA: TGTGCCATCGGGAACGGCATTGGGGGCCCCTCCTACAATGAGCAGTTCTTC. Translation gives CAIGNGIGGPSYNEQFF.